The T cell receptor (beta chain) described here comes from a study of blood T cell repertoires in COVID-19. In the source study's methods: Nucleated cell number was recorded as an estimate derived from reference gene primer amplification. Libraries were prepared by immunoSEQ multiplex PCR; TCRdb keeps only in-frame clonotypes and omits some of them. Clone size and the V and J calls come from that table; the DNA yielded D and trimming. The repertoire holds under 250,000 clones, with 85% to 90% as singletons. Looked up from germline, CDR1 is MNHEY and CDR2 is SVGAGI. V lost 2 bases, J lost 1 base, and 10 bases lay in between. The CDR3 spans 15 residues.

The sample taken for sequencing was peripheral blood. J is TRBJ2-3 and V is TRBV6-5; possibly TRBD1 for D (6 bases). The sequence came from a woman aged 60-75 years with acute or convalescent COVID-19. The CDR3: CASSYGSGGTDTQYF. In DNA form, the CDR3 reads TGTGCCAGCAGTTACGGGTCAGGGGGCACAGATACGCAGTATTTT.